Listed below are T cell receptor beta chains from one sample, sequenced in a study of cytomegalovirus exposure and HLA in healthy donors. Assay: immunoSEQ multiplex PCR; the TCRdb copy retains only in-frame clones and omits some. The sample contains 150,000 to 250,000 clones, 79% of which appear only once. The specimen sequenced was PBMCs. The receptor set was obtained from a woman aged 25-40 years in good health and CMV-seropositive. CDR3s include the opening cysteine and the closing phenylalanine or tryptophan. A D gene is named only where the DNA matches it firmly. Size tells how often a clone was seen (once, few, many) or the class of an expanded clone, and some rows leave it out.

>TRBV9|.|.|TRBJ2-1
CASLPTVSYNEQFF
TGTGCCAGCCTTCCGACTGTGTCCTACAATGAGCAGTTCTTC
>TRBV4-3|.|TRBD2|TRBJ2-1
CASSQTRGLAGGVYNEQFF
TGCGCCAGCAGCCAAACGAGGGGACTAGCGGGAGGAGTATACAATGAGCAGTTCTTC
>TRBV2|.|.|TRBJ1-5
CASSRGAGAVYMSNQPQHF
TGTGCCAGCAGTCGGGGGGCAGGGGCGGTGTATATGAGCAATCAGCCCCAGCATTTT
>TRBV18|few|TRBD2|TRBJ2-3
CASSPSRETDTQYF
TGTGCCAGCTCACCATCGCGGGAGACAGATACGCAGTATTTT
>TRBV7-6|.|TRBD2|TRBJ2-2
CASSRASGSSTGELFF
TGTGCCAGCAGCCGCGCAAGCGGGAGTAGTACCGGGGAGCTGTTTTTT
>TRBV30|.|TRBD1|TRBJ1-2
CAWSVGQGNGYTF
TGTGCCTGGAGTGTGGGACAGGGGAATGGCTACACCTTC
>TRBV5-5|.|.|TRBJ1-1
CASSSYVEEEGRWAFF
TGTGCCAGCAGCTCATATGTCGAGGAGGAAGGCCGTTGGGCTTTCTTT
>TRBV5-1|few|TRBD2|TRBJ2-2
CASSPASGGATGELFF
TGCGCCAGCAGCCCCGCTAGCGGGGGGGCCACCGGGGAGCTGTTTTTT
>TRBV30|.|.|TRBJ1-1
CAWNRDTKNTEAFF
TGTGCCTGGAACCGGGACACCAAGAACACTGAAGCTTTCTTT
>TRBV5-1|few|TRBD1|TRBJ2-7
CASSGGTESYEQYF
TGCGCCAGCAGCGGTGGGACAGAGTCCTACGAGCAGTACTTC
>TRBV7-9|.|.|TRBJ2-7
CASSSPGVAGEQYF
TGTGCCAGCAGCTCACCCGGGGTCGCTGGGGAGCAGTACTTC
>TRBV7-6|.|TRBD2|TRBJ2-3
CASSLGLPGGPDTQYF
TGTGCCAGCAGCTTAGGTCTGCCGGGGGGTCCAGATACGCAGTATTTT
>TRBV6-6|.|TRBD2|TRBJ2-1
CASRLAGDSPYNEQFF
TGTGCCAGCCGACTAGCGGGGGATTCCCCCTACAATGAGCAGTTCTTC
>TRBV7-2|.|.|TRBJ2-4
CASSSTTLQYF
TGTGCCAGCAGCTCGACTACCCTTCAGTACTTC
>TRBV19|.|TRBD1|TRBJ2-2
CASSIGQGAGTGELFF
TGTGCCAGTAGTATCGGACAGGGGGCAGGAACCGGGGAGCTGTTTTTT
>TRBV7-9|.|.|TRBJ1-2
CASSAAGDYGYTF
TGTGCCAGCAGCGCGGCAGGGGACTATGGCTACACCTTC
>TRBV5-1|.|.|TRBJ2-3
CASSLEFGGQGIDTQYF
TGCGCCAGCAGCTTGGAATTCGGAGGGCAGGGAATAGATACGCAGTATTTT
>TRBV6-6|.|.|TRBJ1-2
CASSYSSLSYGYTF
TGTGCCAGCAGTTACTCCTCGTTGTCGTATGGCTACACCTTC
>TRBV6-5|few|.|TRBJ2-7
CASSELGFSYEQYF
TGTGCCAGCAGTGAACTCGGGTTCTCCTACGAGCAGTACTTC
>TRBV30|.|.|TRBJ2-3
CAWSVTFTDTQYF
TGTGCCTGGAGTGTAACTTTCACAGATACGCAGTATTTT
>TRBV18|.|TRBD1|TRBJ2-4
CASSSTGTGNIQYF
TGTGCCAGCTCATCCACCGGGACAGGAAACATTCAGTACTTC
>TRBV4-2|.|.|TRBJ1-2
CASSQGGGYTF
TGTGCCAGCAGCCAAGGAGGTGGCTACACCTTC
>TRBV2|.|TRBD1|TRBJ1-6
CASTAGQGDSPLHF
TGTGCCAGCACCGCGGGACAGGGGGATTCACCCCTCCACTTT
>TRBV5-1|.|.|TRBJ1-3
CASSLAGGTSGNTIYF
TGCGCCAGCAGCTTGGCGGGGGGCACTTCTGGAAACACCATATATTTT
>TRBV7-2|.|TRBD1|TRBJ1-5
CASSHDRGAQPQHF
TGTGCCAGCAGCCACGACAGGGGAGCTCAGCCCCAGCATTTT
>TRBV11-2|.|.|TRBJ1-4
CASSLRGVAEKLFF
TGTGCCAGCAGCCTCCGGGGGGTAGCTGAAAAACTGTTTTTT
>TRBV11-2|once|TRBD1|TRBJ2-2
CASSFQGAVGELFF
TGTGCCAGCAGCTTTCAGGGGGCCGTCGGGGAGCTGTTTTTT
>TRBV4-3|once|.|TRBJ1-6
CASSQEVTGFNSPLHF
TGCGCCAGCAGCCAAGAGGTCACAGGTTTTAATTCACCCCTCCACTTT
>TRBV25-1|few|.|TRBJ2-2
CASTTTGELFF
TGTGCCAGCACTACCACCGGGGAGCTGTTTTTT
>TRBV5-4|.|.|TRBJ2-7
CASSSKLGESYEQYF
TGTGCCAGCAGCTCGAAACTCGGGGAATCCTACGAGCAGTACTTC
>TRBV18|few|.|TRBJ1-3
CASSPGLSGNTIYF
TGTGCCAGCTCACCAGGACTCTCTGGAAACACCATATATTTT
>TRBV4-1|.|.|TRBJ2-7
CASSQDSLPYEQYF
TGCGCCAGCAGCCAAGACTCTCTACCCTACGAGCAGTACTTC
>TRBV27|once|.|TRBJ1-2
CASSPEKGIIYGYTF
TGTGCCAGCAGTCCCGAGAAGGGGATTATCTATGGCTACACCTTC
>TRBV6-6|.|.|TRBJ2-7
CASSPGVHEQYF
TGTGCCAGCAGCCCCGGAGTCCACGAGCAGTACTTC
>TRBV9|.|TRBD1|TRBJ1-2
CASSVTGQFANYGYTF
TGTGCCAGCAGCGTAACGGGACAGTTTGCTAACTATGGCTACACCTTC
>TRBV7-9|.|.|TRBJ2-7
CASSLYSPEEQYF
TGTGCCAGCAGCTTATATTCCCCCGAGGAGCAGTACTTC
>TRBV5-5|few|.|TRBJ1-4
CASSLTGNEKLFF
TGTGCCAGCAGCTTAACAGGGAATGAAAAACTGTTTTTT
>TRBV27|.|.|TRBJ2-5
CASSLRLPIGTQYF
TGTGCCAGCAGTTTACGACTACCCATCGGGACCCAGTACTTC
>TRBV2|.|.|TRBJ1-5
CASSGGPAPQPQHF
TGTGCCAGCAGTGGGGGGCCTGCACCTCAGCCCCAGCATTTT
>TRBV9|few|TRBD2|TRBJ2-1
CASSVVGGRSNEQFF
TGTGCCAGCAGCGTAGTGGGCGGGAGGAGCAATGAGCAGTTCTTC
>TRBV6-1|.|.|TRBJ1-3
CASRKDTSGNTIYF
TGTGCCAGCAGAAAGGACACCTCTGGAAACACCATATATTTT
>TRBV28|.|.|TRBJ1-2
CASNRVGANYGYTF
TGTGCCAGCAACAGGGTTGGAGCTAACTATGGCTACACCTTC
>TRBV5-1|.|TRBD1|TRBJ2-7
CASSLPGGFYEQYF
TGCGCCAGCAGCTTACCAGGGGGCTTTTACGAGCAGTACTTC
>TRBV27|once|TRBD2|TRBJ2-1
CASSLYAGGLFF
TGTGCCAGCAGTTTATATGCGGGAGGTCTGTTCTTC
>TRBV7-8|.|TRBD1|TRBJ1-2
CASRLDRDGGYTF
TGTGCCAGCAGACTGGACAGGGACGGTGGCTACACCTTC
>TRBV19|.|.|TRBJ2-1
CASSMNGYNEQFF
TGTGCCAGTAGTATGAACGGCTACAATGAGCAGTTCTTC
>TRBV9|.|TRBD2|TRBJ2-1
CASSVVGRGDNEQFF
TGTGCCAGCAGCGTAGTTGGGCGGGGGGACAATGAGCAGTTCTTC
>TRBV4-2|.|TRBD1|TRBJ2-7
CASSPDRERIYEQYF
TGTGCCAGCAGCCCGGACAGGGAAAGGATCTACGAGCAGTACTTC
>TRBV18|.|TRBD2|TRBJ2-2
CASSPGLDHTGELFF
TGTGCCAGCTCGCCGGGACTAGATCATACCGGGGAGCTGTTTTTT
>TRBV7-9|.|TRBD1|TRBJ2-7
CASSLGQGRIYEQYF
TGTGCCAGCAGCTTGGGACAGGGTAGGATCTACGAGCAGTACTTC
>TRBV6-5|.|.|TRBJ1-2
CASSRPPSGGYTF
TGTGCCAGCAGTCGACCCCCTTCAGGCGGCTACACCTTC
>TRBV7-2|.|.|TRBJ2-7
CASSGTDPLEQYF
TGTGCCAGCAGTGGGACTGACCCCCTCGAGCAGTACTTC
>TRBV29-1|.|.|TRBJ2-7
CSAGGSGASSYEQYF
TGCAGCGCCGGCGGGTCAGGGGCGAGCTCCTACGAGCAGTACTTC
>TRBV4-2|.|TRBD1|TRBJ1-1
CASSQAGQGNPLNTEAFF
TGTGCCAGCAGCCAAGCGGGACAGGGAAATCCGCTGAACACTGAAGCTTTCTTT
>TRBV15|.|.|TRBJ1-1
CATRGDTEAFF
TGTGCCACCAGGGGAGACACTGAAGCTTTCTTT